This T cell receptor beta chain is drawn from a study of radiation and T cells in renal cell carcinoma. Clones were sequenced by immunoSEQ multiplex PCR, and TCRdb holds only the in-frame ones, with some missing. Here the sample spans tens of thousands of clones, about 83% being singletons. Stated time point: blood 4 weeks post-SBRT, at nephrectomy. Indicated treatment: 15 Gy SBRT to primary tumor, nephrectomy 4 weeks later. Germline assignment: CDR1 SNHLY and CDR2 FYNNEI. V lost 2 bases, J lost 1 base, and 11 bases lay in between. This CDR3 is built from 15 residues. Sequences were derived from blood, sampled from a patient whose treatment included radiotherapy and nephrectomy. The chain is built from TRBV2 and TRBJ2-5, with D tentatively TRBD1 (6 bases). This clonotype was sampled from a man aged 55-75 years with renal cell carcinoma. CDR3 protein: CASSEFRGGQETQYF. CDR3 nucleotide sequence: TGTGCCAGCAGTGAATTTCGAGGGGGCCAAGAGACCCAGTACTTC.